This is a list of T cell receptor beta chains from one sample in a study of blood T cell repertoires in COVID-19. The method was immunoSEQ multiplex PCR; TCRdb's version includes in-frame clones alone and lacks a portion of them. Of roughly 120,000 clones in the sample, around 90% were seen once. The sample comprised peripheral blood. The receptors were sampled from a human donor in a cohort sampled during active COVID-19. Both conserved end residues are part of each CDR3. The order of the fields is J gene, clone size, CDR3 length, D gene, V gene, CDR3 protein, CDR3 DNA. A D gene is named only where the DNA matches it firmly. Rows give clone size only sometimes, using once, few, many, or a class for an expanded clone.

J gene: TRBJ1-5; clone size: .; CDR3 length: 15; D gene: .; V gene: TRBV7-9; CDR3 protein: CASSLAGSGNQPQHF; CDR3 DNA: TGTGCCAGCAGCTTAGCCGGGTCTGGCAATCAGCCCCAGCATTTT
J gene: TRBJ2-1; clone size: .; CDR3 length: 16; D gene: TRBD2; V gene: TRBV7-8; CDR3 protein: CASSATSGRTSNEQFF; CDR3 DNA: TGTGCCAGCAGCGCGACTAGCGGGAGGACTTCCAATGAGCAGTTCTTC
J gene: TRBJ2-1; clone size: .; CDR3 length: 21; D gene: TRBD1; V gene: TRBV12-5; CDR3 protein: CASGLVRGLGQTWPTYNEQFF; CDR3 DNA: TGTGCTAGTGGTTTGGTCAGGGGGCTGGGCCAGACATGGCCAACTTACAATGAGCAGTTCTTC
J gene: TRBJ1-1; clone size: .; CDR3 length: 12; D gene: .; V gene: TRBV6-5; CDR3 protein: CATTLSNTEAFF; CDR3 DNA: TGTGCCACCACTTTGTCGAACACTGAAGCTTTCTTT
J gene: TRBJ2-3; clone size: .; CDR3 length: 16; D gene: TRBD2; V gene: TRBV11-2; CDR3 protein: CASSRGGREARDTQYF; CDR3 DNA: TGTGCCAGCAGCCGCGGGGGGCGCGAGGCGAGGGATACGCAGTATTTT
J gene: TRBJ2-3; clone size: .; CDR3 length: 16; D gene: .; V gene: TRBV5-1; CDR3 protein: CASSLVGDRSTDTQYF; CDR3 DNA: TGCGCCAGCAGCTTGGTAGGAGACAGAAGCACAGATACGCAGTATTTT
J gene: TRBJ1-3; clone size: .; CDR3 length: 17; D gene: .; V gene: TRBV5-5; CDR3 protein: CASSLFVQGHSGNTIYF; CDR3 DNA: TGTGCCAGCAGCTTGTTTGTTCAGGGCCACTCTGGAAACACCATATATTTT
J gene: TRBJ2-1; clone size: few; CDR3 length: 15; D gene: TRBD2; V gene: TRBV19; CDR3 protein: CASRRTSGGYNEQFF; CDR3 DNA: TGTGCCAGTAGACGGACTAGCGGGGGGTACAATGAGCAGTTCTTC
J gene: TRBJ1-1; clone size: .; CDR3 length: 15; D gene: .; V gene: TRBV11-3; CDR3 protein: CASSPRGGRNTEAFF; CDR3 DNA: TGTGCCAGCAGCCCCCGGGGAGGGCGGAACACTGAAGCTTTCTTT
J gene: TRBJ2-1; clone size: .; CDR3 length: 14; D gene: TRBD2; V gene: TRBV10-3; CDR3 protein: CAMHAGGPPGEQFF; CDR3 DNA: TGTGCCATGCACGCGGGGGGGCCCCCAGGTGAGCAGTTCTTC
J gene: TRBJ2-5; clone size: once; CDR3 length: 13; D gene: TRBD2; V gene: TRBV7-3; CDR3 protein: CASSRGTQETQYF; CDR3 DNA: TGTGCCAGCTCGCGGGGGACGCAAGAGACCCAGTACTTC
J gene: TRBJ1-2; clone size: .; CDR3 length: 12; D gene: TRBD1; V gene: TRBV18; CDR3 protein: CASSQGADGYTF; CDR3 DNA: TGTGCCAGCTCACAGGGGGCGGATGGCTACACCTTC
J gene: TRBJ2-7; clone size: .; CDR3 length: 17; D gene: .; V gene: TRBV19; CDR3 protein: CASSIRGAAGSSSEQYF; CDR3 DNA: TGTGCCAGTAGTATAAGGGGAGCGGCGGGGAGTTCCTCCGAGCAGTACTTC
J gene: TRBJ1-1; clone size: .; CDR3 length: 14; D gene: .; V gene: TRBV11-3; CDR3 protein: CASSFTQGSTEAFF; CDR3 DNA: TGTGCCAGCAGCTTTACGCAGGGGAGTACTGAAGCTTTCTTT
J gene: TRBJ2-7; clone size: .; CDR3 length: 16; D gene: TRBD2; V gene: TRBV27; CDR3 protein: CASSRWDYRRGYEQYF; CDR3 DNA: TGTGCCAGCAGTAGGTGGGACTACCGGCGGGGATACGAGCAGTACTTC
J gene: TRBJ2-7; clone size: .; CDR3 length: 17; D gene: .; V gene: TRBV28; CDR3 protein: CASSLRTRLEKSYEQYF; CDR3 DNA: TGTGCCAGCAGTTTACGCACGAGGCTGGAGAAGTCGTACGAGCAGTACTTC
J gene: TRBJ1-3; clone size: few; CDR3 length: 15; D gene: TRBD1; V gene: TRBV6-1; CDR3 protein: CASSSLDRGGNTIYF; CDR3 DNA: TGTGCCAGCAGTTCCCTGGACAGGGGTGGAAACACCATATATTTT
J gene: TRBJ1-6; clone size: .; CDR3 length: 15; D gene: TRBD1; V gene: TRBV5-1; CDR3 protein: CASSKDRADNSPLHF; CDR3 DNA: TGCGCCAGCAGCAAGGACAGGGCAGATAATTCACCCCTCCACTTT
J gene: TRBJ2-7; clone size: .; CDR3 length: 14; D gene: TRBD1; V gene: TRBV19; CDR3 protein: CASATPDRFYEQYF; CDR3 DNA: TGTGCCAGCGCTACCCCGGACAGGTTCTACGAGCAGTACTTC
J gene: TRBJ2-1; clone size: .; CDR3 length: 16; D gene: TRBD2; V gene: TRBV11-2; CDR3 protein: CASNLRVAGVYNEQFF; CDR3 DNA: TGTGCCAGCAACTTGAGAGTAGCGGGGGTCTACAATGAGCAGTTCTTC
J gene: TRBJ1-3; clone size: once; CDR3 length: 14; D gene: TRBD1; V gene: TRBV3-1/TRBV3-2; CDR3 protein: CASSQGQGGNTIYF; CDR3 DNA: TGTGCCAGCAGCCAAGGACAGGGCGGAAACACCATATATTTT
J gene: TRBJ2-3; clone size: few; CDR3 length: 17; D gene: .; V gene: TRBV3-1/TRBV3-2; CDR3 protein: CASSQEIGPQGTDTQYF; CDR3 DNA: TGTGCCAGCAGCCAAGAGATTGGACCGCAGGGGACAGATACGCAGTATTTT
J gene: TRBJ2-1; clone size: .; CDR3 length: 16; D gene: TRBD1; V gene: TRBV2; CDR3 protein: CASSERGTGNHNEQFF; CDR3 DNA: TGTGCCAGCAGTGAACGGGGGACAGGGAACCACAATGAGCAGTTCTTC
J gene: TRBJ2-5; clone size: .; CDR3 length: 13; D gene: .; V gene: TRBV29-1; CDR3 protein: CSVGPSDLETQYF; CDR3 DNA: TGCAGCGTTGGTCCTAGCGATCTCGAGACCCAGTACTTC
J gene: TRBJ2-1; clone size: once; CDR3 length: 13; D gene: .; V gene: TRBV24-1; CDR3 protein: CATSGGGHNEQFF; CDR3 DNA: TGTGCCACCAGTGGGGGCGGCCACAATGAGCAGTTCTTC
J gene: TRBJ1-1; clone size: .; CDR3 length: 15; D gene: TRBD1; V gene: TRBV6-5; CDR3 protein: CASSYQGQHITEAFF; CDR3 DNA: TGTGCCAGCAGTTACCAGGGACAGCATATCACTGAAGCTTTCTTT
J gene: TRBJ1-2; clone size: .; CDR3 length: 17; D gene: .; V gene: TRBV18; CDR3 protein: CASSPQDSLLFNYGYTF; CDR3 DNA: TGTGCCAGCTCACCTCAGGACAGTCTTCTCTTTAACTATGGCTACACCTTC
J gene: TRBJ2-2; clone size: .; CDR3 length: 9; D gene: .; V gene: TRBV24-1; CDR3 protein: CARGGELFF; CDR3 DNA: TGTGCCAGAGGAGGGGAGCTGTTTTTT
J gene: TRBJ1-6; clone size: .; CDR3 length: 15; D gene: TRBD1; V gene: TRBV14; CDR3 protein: CASSITGTGRSPLHF; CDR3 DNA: TGTGCCAGCAGCATTACCGGGACAGGGAGGTCACCCCTCCACTTT
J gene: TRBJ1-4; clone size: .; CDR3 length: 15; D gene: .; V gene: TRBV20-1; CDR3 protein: CSASSGARASAGLFF; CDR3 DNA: TGCAGTGCTAGTAGCGGAGCCCGGGCCTCGGCTGGACTGTTTTTT
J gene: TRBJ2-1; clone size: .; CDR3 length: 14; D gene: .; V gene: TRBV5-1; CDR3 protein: CASSLAQGVDEQFF; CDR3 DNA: TGCGCCAGCAGCTTGGCGCAGGGTGTCGATGAGCAGTTCTTC
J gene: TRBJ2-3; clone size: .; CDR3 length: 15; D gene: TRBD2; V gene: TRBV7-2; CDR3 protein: CASSTVAGGSDTQYF; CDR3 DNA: TGTGCCAGCAGTACGGTAGCGGGAGGCTCAGATACGCAGTATTTT
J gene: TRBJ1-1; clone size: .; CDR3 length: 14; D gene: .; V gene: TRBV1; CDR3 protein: CTSSHNLRGTEAFF; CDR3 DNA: TGCACCAGCAGCCACAACCTCAGGGGTACTGAAGCTTTCTTT
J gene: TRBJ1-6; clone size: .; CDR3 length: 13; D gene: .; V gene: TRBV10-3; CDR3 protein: CAISESLAVPLHF; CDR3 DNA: TGTGCCATCAGTGAGTCTTTGGCGGTACCCCTCCACTTT
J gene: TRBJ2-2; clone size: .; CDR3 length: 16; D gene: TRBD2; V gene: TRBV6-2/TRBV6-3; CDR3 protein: CASSPFAGGAAGELFF; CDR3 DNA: TGTGCCAGCAGCCCTTTCGCGGGGGGGGCGGCCGGGGAGCTGTTTTTT
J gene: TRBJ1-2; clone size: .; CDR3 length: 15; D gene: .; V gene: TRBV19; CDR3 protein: CASSMAQGKYYGYTF; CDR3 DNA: TGTGCCAGTAGTATGGCCCAGGGAAAGTACTATGGCTACACCTTC
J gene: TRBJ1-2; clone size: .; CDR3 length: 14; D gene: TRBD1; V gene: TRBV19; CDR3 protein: CASRIDRGLYGYTF; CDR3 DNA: TGTGCCAGTAGAATTGACAGGGGGCTGTATGGCTACACCTTC
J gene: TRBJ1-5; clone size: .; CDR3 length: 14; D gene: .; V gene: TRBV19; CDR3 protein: CASILRGSNQPQHF; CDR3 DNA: TGTGCCAGTATTCTAAGGGGTAGCAATCAGCCCCAGCATTTT
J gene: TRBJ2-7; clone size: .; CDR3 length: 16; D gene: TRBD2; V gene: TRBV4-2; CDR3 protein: CASSQELAGGRYEQYF; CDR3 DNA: TGTGCCAGCAGCCAAGAACTAGCGGGAGGAAGGTACGAGCAGTACTTC
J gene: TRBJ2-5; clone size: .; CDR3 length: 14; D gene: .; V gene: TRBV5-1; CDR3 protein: CASSLPGAQETQYF; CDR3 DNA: TGCGCCAGCAGCTTGCCAGGGGCCCAAGAGACCCAGTACTTC
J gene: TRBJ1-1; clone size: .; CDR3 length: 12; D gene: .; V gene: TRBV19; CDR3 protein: CASSRPNTEAFF; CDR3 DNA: TGTGCCAGTAGTAGGCCGAACACTGAAGCTTTCTTT
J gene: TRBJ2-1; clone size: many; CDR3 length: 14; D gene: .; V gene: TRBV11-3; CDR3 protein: CASSHPRSYNEQFF; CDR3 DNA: TGTGCCAGCAGCCATCCCCGGTCCTACAATGAGCAGTTCTTC
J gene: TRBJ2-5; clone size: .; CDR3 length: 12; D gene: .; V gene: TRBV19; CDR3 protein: CATRQSGETQYF; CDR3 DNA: TGTGCCACCCGACAGTCCGGGGAGACCCAGTACTTC
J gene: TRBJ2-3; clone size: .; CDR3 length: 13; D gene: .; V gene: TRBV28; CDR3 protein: CATREGATDTQYF; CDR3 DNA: TGTGCCACCCGCGAGGGAGCCACAGATACGCAGTATTTT
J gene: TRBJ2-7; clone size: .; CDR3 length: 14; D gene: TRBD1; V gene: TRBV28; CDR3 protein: CASRYGDRGYEQYF; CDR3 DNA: TGTGCCAGCAGGTACGGGGACAGGGGCTACGAGCAGTACTTC
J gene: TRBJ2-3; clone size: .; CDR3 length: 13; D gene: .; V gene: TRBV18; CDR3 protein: CASSPQGTDTQYF; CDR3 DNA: TGTGCCAGCTCACCTCAGGGTACAGATACGCAGTATTTT
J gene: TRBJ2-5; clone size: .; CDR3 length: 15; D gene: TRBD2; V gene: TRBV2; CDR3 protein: CASSERTRGGETQYF; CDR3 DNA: TGTGCCAGCAGTGAGAGGACTAGGGGCGGAGAGACCCAGTACTTC